This passage covers 14 T cell receptor beta chains from one sample sequenced in a study of T cells in Graves' hyperthyroidism and ophthalmopathy. RNA transcripts were the template for amplifying TCR beta CDR3 regions. HTBI primers were the set used in a first-round RT-PCR of the TCR CDR3. Using its own MiXCR run on the multiplex PCR reads, TCRdb lists one record per CDR3 protein. The sample consists of more than 300,000 distinct CDR3 sequences, about 18% of them appearing once. Sequencing was done on a sample of blood. The receptors come from a woman aged 25 to 39 with Graves' hyperthyroidism that later progressed to Graves' ophthalmopathy.

In regard to this clonotype: Given a much more abundant clone one base away, this may be a read error. The final CDR3 position lacks the conserved phenylalanine or tryptophan, pointing to a likely read error. The V call is TRBV11-2, the J call TRBJ2-1, with D possibly called TRBD1 or TRBD2 (5 bases each). The CDR3 sequence is 13 residues long. The V gene lost 3 bases and the J gene lost 4 bases, with 7 bases spanning the gap. CDR1 and CDR2 (germline): SGHAT, FQNNGV. CDR3 region: CASSFGGYNEQFL. In DNA, the CDR3 is TGTGCCAGCAGCTTTGGGGGTTACAATGAGCAGTTCCTC.

In this sample, this clonotype turned up a few times. This sequence joins TRBV20-1 and TRBJ2-5; 13 bases line up with TRBD2. Germline V gene sequence: CDR1 DFQATT, CDR2 SNEGSKA (reference sequence). Losses at the gene ends were 1 base for V and 1 base for J; bases not matched to a gene: 0. The CDR3 is made up of 15 amino acids. The CDR3 region has the DNA TGCAGTGCTAGAGGACTAGCGGGAGGCCAAGAGACCCAGTACTTC. It encodes CSARGLAGGQETQYF.

As to this clonotype: The junction departs from the called germline gene at one end, perhaps through a read error. The V call is TRBV10-3, the J call TRBJ1-6; TRBD1 is a possible D gene (5 bases). Per the germline V gene, CDR1 is ENHRY and CDR2 is SYGVKD. The CDR3 is 13 amino acids. In DNA, the CDR3 is TGTGCCAGCAGTTACCGGCGGGACTCACCCCTCCACTTT. It translates to CASSYRRDSPLHF.

As regards this clonotype: This sequence may be a read error, since a much larger clone differs from it by one base. The chain combines TRBV28 with TRBJ1-3; tentatively, D is TRBD1 (5 bases). Germline V lookup: CDR1 MDHEN, CDR2 SYDVKM. This CDR3 has 14 amino acids. The CDR3: CASSTGRSGNTTYF. CDR3 in DNA: TGTGCCAGCAGCACAGGACGCTCTGGAAACACCACATATTTT.

Ten or more counts support this clonotype. This chain links TRBV7-7 with TRBJ2-1; 9 bases are shared with TRBD1. V trimming: 2 bases; J trimming: 7 bases; junction bases outside the gene matches: 3. Germline CDR1 and CDR2: SSHAT and FNYEAQ (reference sequence). There are 14 residues in the CDR3. DNA for the CDR3: TGTGCCAGCAGCTTAACAGGGGGCATGAATGAGCAGTTCTTC. It yields the protein CASSLTGGMNEQFF. Together with reference TRBV7-7 and TRBJ2-1, the CDR3 gives the full variable domain: GAGVSQSPRYKVTKRGQDVTLRCDPISSHATLYWYQQALGQGPEFLTYFNYEAQPDKSGLPSDRFSAERPEGSISTLTIQRTEQRDSAMYRCASSLTGGMNEQFFGPGTRLTVL.

This clonotype has a count of ten or more. The chain couples TRBV2 to TRBJ2-5, with 8 bases fitting TRBD1. Per germline, CDR1 SNHLY and CDR2 FYNNEI. This CDR3 is built from 17 residues. V was pared by 2 bases and J by 1 base, with 9 bases of the junction left unmatched. The CDR3 here is CASSERQGANGQETQYF. CDR3 sequence (DNA): TGTGCCAGCAGTGAACGTCAGGGGGCGAATGGCCAAGAGACCCAGTACTTC.

The chain links TRBV19 to TRBJ1-1, with 8 nucleotides matching TRBD1. Germline-derived CDR1 and CDR2 are LNHDA and SQIVND (reference sequence). Trimming at V came to 6 bases and at J to 10 bases, leaving 10 bases not matched to a gene. The CDR3 totals 13 residues. CDR3 nucleotides: TGTGCCAGTAGAACAGGGGGAGCTGGCGGAGCTTTCTTT. Translation gives CASRTGGAGGAFF.

This clonotype was counted at least ten times. The rearrangement uses TRBV6-1 and TRBJ2-6; 10 bases fit TRBD1. The length of the CDR3 is 15 residues. The germline V gene has CDR1 MNHNS and CDR2 SASEGT. V gave up 6 bases and J gave up 4 bases; unmatched junction bases: 3. The CDR3: CASRDRGKGANVLTF. CDR3 DNA: TGTGCCAGCAGGGACAGGGGGAAAGGGGCCAACGTCCTGACTTTC.

This clonotype was detected only once. V and J are TRBV5-1 and TRBJ2-3, with TRBD1 identical over 7 bases. This CDR3 spans 16 amino acids. Trimming removed 4 bases from V and 0 bases from J; junction bases left unmatched: 8. Looked up from germline, CDR1 is SGHRS and CDR2 is YFSETQ. The CDR3 coding sequence is TGCGCCAGCAGCGCGATGACAGGGAAGAGCACAGATACGCAGTATTTT. Translating it yields CASSAMTGKSTDTQYF.

Comments on this clonotype: Its ends do not fully match the called genes, so a read error is possible. V gene TRBV5-1 combines with J gene TRBJ2-3; possible D gene TRBD2, 5 bases. This CDR3 is built from 14 residues. Per germline, CDR1 SGHRS and CDR2 YFSETQ. CDR3 bases: TGCGCCAGCGGCTTGGGAGTATCGGGGGATACGCAGTATTTT. Translating it yields CASGLGVSGDTQYF. The whole variable domain, remainder taken from reference TRBV5-1 and TRBJ2-3, is KAGVTQTPRYLIKTRGQQVTLSCSPISGHRSVSWYQQTPGQGLQFLFEYFSETQRNKGNFPGRFSGRQFSNSRSEMNVSTLELGDSALYLCASGLGVSGDTQYFGPGTRLTVL.

This clonotype occurred many times. The chain uses TRBV27 and TRBJ2-2; 13 nucleotides line up with TRBD2. Trimming took 5 bases from V and 3 from J; bases not matched to a gene: 6. Germline values: CDR1 MNHEY, CDR2 SMNVEV (reference sequence). The length of the CDR3 is 17 residues. The CDR3 spells CASSRTSGSGYTGELFF. The CDR3 nucleotides read TGTGCCAGCAGTAGGACTAGCGGGAGTGGTTACACCGGGGAGCTGTTTTTT.

The chain joins TRBV9 to TRBJ1-6, with D perhaps TRBD1 (5 bases). The CDR3 consists of 13 residues. The germline gives CDR1 SGDLS, CDR2 YYNGEE. Trimming removed 4 bases from V and 7 bases from J, with 9 bases in between. The CDR3 loop is CASSRDGNSPLHF. CDR3 in DNA: TGTGCCAGCAGCCGGGACGGGAATTCACCCCTCCACTTT.

This clonotype was picked up a small number of times. This CDR3 reads CASSLASGTRNEQFF. CDR3 nucleotides: TGTGCCAGCAGCTTAGCTAGCGGGACGCGCAATGAGCAGTTCTTC. V is TRBV7-6 and J is TRBJ2-1; the match to TRBD2 covers 8 bases. Germline V lookup: CDR1 SGHVS, CDR2 FNYEAQ. The V segment lost 0 bases and the J segment 6 bases; nucleotides outside the gene matches: 4. The CDR3 consists of 15 residues. Combining the CDR3 with reference TRBV7-6 and TRBJ2-1 gives the whole variable domain GAGVSQSPRYKVTKRGQDVALRCDPISGHVSLYWYRQALGQGPEFLTYFNYEAQQDKSGLPNDRFSAERPEGSISTLTIQRTEQRDSAMYRCASSLASGTRNEQFFGPGTRLTVL.

This clonotype was seen ten or more times. The rearrangement links TRBV15 to TRBJ2-2, with a tentative D call TRBD1 (7 bases). CDR3 length: 14 residues. CDR1 and CDR2 (germline): LNHNV, YYDKDF (reference sequence). Trimming removed 6 bases at V and 5 bases at J, with 13 bases between. The CDR3 spells CATRGRGETGELFF. The CDR3 DNA is TGTGCCACCAGAGGCAGGGGGGAAACCGGGGAGCTGTTTTTT.